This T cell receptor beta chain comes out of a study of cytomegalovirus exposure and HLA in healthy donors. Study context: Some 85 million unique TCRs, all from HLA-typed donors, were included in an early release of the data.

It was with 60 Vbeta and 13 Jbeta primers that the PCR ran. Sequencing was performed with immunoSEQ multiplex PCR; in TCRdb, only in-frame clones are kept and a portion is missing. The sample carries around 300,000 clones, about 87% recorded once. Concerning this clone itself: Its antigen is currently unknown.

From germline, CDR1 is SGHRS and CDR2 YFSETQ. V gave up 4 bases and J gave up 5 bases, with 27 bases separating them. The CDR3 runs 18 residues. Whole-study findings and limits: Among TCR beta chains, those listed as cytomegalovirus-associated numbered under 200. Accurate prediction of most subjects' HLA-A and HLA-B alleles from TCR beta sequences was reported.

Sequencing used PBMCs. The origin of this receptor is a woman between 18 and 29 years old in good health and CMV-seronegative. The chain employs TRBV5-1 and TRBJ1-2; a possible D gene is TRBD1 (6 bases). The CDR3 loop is CASSRERRGATREYGYTF. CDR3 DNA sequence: TGCGCCAGCAGCCGAGAAAGGAGGGGGGCGACGCGGGAGTATGGCTACACCTTC.